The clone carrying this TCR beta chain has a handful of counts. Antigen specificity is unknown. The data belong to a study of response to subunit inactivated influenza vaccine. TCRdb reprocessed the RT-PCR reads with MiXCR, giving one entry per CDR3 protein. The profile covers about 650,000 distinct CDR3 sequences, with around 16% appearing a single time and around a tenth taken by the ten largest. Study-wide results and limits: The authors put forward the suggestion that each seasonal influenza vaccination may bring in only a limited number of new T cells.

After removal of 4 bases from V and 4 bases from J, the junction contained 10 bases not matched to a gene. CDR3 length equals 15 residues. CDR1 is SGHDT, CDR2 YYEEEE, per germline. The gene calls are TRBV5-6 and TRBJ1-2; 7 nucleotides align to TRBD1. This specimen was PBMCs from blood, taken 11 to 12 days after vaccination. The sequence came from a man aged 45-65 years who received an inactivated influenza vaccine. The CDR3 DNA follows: TGTGCCAGCAGCACTTGGACAGGAACCCTCTATGGCTACACCTTC. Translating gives CASSTWTGTLYGYTF.